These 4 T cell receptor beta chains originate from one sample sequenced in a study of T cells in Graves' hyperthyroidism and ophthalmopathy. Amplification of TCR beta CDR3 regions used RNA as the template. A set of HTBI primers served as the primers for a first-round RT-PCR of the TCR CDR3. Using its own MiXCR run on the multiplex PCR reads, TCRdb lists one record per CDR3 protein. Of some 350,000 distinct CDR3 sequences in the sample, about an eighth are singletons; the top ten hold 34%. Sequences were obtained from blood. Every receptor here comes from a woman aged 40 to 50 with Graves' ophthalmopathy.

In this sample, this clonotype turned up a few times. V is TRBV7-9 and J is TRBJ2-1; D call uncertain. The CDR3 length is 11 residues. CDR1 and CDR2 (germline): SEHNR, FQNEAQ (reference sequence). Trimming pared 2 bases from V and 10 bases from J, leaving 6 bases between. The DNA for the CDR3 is TGTGCCAGCAGCTTAATAGAAGAGCAGTTCTTC. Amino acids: CASSLIEEQFF. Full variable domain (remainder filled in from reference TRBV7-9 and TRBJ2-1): DTGVSQNPRHKITKRGQNVTFRCDPISEHNRLYWYRQTLGQGPEFLTYFQNEAQLEKSRLLSDRFSAERPKGSFSTLEIQRTEQGDSAMYLCASSLIEEQFFGPGTRLTVL.

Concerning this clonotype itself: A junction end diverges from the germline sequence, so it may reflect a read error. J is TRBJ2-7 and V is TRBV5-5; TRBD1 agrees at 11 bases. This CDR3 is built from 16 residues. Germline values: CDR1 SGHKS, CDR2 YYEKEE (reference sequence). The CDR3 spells CASSLNIGTGGLEQCF. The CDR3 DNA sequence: TGTGCCAGCAGCTTAAATATCGGGACAGGGGGGCTCGAGCAGTGCTTC.

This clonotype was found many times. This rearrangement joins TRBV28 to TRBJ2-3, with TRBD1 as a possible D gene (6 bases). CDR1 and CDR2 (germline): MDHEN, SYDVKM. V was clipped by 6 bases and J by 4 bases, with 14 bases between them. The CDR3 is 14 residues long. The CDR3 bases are TGTGCCAGCAGCCCGCACAGGGTTGCAGATACGCAGTATTTT. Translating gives CASSPHRVADTQYF.

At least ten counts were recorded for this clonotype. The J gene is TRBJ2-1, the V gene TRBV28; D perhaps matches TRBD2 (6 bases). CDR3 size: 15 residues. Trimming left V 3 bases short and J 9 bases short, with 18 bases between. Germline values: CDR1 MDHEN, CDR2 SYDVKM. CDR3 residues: CASSLSRVGGGEQFF. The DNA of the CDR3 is TGTGCCAGCAGTTTGTCCCGGGTGGGGGGAGGTGAGCAGTTCTTC.